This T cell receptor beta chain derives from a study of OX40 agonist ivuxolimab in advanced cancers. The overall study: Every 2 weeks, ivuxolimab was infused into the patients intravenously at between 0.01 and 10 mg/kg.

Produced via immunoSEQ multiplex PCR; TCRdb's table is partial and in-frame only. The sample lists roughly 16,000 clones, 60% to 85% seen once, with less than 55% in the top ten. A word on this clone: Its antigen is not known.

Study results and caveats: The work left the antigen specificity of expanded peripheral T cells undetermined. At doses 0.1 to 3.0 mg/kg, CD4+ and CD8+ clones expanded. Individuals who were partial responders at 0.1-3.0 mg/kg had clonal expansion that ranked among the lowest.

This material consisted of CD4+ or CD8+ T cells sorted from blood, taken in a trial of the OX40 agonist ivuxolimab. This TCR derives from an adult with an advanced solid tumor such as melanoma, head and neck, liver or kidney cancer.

The CDR3 DNA reads as TGTGCCAGCAGCTTATCTGCGGGAGAGCCAGATACGCAGTATTTT. This gives the protein CASSLSAGEPDTQYF. The V gene is TRBV5-8, the J gene TRBJ2-3; 7 bases fit TRBD2. Germline V CDR1 and CDR2: SGHTS, YDEGEE. The V gene end was trimmed by 2 bases and the J gene end by 4 bases; junction bases not matched to a gene: 7. The CDR3 covers 15 residues.